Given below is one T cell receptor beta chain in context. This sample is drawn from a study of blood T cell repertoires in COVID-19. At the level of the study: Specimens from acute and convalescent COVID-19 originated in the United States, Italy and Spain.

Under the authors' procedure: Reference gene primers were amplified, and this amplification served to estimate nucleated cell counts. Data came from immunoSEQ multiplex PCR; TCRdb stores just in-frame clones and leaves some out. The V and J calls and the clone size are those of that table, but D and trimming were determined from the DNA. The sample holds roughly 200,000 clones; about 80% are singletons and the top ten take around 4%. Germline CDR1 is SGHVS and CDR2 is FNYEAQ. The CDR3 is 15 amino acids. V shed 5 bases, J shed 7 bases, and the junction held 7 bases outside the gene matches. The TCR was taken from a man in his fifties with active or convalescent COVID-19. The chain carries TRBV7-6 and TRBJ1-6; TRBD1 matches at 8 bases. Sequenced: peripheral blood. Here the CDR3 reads CASSTGQGLNSPLHF. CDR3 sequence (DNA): TGTGCCAGCAGCACTGGACAGGGATTAAATTCACCCCTCCACTTT.